The present TCR beta chain was sequenced within a study of T cells after yellow fever vaccination. Whole-study findings and limits: A minor fraction of clonotypes spanned both CD4 and CD8 compartments. The booster response re-showed most primary clones: approximately 95% CD4, roughly 91% CD8.

In making TCR cDNA, 5'RACE template switching added a universal primer site and UMIs to it. TCRdb reanalysed the 5' RACE reads using MiXCR and keeps one entry per CDR3 protein. The repertoire holds approximately 160,000 distinct CDR3 sequences, with around 8.5% as singletons. The CDR3 is 11 amino acids. Per germline, CDR1 LNHDA and CDR2 SQIVND (reference sequence). V shed 7 bases and J shed 2 bases, with 5 bases lying between them. There are a few counts of this clonotype. Its antigen is not identified. The J gene is TRBJ1-2, the V gene TRBV19; D is unresolved. The sample here was CD8+ T cells sorted from PBMCs, taken 45 days after the yellow fever booster vaccination. This clonotype was sampled from a man between 18 and 35 years old who received the YFV17D yellow fever vaccine. CDR3 loop: CASIGNYGYTF. CDR3 DNA: TGTGCCAGTATTGGGAACTATGGCTACACCTTC.